This T cell receptor beta chain comes out of a study of blood T cell repertoires in COVID-19. Study-wide background: Whether acute or convalescent, the COVID-19 samples came from the United States, Italy and Spain. PBMCs, B-cell-depleted T cells, or T cells provided the cDNA or gDNA that made up the material.

Germline-derived CDR1 and CDR2 are SNHLY and FYNNEI. The V end was cut by 7 bases, the J end by 3 bases, with 10 bases between. This CDR3 is 13 amino acids long. Authors' analysis steps: Reference gene primer amplification gave nucleated cell count estimates. Measured with immunoSEQ multiplex PCR; TCRdb has only the in-frame clones, and not every one. V and J calls and clone size are as listed in that table; D and trimming were resolved from the DNA. The sample holds 120,000 to 150,000 clones, about nine tenths seen once. The sample taken for sequencing was peripheral blood. This clonotype was obtained from a woman older than 75 with acute or convalescent COVID-19. V usage is TRBV2 and J usage is TRBJ1-5, with TRBD1 as a possible D gene (5 bases). The CDR3 coding sequence is TGTGCCAGCAACCAGGGCCCCAATCAGCCCCAGCATTTT. Translating it yields CASNQGPNQPQHF.